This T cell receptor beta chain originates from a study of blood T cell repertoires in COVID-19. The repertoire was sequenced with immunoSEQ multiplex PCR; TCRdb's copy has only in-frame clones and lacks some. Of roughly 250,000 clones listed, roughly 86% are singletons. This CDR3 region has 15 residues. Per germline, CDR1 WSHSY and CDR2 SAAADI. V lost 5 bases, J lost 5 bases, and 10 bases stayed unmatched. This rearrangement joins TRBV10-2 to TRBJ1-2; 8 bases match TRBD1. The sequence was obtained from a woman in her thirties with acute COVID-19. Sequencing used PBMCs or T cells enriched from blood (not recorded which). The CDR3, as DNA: TGCGCCAGCAGTCCGACAGGGGCATTTAAGTATGGCTACACCTTC. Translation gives CASSPTGAFKYGYTF.